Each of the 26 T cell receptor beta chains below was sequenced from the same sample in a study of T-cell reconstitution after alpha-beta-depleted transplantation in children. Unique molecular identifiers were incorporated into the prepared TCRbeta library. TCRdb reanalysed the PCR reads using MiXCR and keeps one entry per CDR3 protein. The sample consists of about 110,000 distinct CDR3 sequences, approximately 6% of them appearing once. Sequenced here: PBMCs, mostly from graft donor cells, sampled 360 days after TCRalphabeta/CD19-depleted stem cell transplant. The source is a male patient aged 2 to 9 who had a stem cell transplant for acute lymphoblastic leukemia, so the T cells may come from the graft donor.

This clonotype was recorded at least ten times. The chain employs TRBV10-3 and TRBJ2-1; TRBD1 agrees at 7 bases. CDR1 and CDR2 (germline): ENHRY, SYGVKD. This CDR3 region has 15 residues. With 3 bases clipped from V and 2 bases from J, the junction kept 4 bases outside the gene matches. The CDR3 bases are TGTGCCATCAGTGACAGGCAGGGGGCCTACAATGAGCAGTTCTTC. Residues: CAISDRQGAYNEQFF.

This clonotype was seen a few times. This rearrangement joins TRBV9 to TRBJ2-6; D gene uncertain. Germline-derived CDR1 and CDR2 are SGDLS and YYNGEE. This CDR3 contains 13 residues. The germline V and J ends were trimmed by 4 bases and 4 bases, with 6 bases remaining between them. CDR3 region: CASSLQGANVLTF. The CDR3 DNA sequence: TGTGCCAGCAGCCTTCAAGGGGCCAACGTCCTGACTTTC.

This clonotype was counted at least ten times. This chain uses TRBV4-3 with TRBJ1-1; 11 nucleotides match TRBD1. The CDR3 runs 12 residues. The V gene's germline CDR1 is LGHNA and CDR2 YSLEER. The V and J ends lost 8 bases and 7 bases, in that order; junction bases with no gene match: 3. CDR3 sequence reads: CASGDRGIEAFF. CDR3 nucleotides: TGCGCCAGCGGGGACAGGGGGATTGAAGCTTTCTTT.

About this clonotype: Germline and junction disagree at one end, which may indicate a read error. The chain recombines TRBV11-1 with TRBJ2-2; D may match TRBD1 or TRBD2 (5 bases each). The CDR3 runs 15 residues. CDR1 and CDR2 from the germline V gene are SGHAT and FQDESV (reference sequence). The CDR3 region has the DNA TGTGCCAGCAGCTTGGGAAGGAGGTTTCACGGGGCGCTGTTTTTT. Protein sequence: CASSLGRRFHGALFF.

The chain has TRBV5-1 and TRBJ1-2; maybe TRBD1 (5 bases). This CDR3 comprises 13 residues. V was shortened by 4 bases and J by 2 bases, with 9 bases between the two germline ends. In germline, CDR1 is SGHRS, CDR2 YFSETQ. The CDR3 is CASSKGRNYGYTF. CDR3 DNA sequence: TGCGCCAGCAGCAAGGGACGGAACTATGGCTACACCTTC.

The CDR3 loop is CASGLGDRAANTGELFF. CDR3 sequence (DNA): TGTGCTAGTGGTTTGGGGGACAGGGCCGCGAACACCGGGGAGCTGTTTTTT. The chain employs TRBV12-5 and TRBJ2-2, with 9 bases identical to TRBD1. From germline, CDR1 is LGHNT and CDR2 FRNRAP. CDR3 length: 17 residues. Trimming took 1 base from V and 0 from J; bases not matched to a gene: 3.

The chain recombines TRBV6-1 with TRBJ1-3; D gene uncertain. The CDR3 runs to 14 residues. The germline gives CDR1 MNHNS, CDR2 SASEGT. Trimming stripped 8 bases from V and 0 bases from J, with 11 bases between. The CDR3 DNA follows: TGTGCCAGCTCGGGCCCTAGCTCTGGAAACACCATATATTTT. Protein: CASSGPSSGNTIYF.

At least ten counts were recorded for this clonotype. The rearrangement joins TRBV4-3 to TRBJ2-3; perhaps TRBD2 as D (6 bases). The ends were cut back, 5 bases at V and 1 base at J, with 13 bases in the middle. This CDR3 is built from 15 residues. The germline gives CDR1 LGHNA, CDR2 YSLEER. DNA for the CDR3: TGCGCCAGCAGCTCGGGCAGGAGGGGCACAGATACGCAGTATTTT. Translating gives CASSSGRRGTDTQYF.

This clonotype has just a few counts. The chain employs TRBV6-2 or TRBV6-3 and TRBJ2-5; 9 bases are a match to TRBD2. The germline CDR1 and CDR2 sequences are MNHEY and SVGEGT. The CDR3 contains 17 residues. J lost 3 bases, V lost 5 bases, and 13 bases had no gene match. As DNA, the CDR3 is TGTGCCAGCAGTCACAGCCTAGCGGGATACCCTAAAGAGACCCAGTACTTC. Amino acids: CASSHSLAGYPKETQYF.

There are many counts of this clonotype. The CDR3 protein is CASSHTGYNEKLFF. The CDR3 DNA reads TGTGCCAGCAGCCACACGGGTTACAATGAAAAACTGTTTTTT. The V call is TRBV7-9, the J call TRBJ1-4; the D is unclear. The CDR3 consists of 14 residues. Germline-derived CDR1 and CDR2 are SEHNR and FQNEAQ (reference sequence). Trimming took 5 bases from V and 5 from J, leaving 12 bases between them.

The chain's CDR3 is CASSFRGLAIRETQYF. The CDR3 DNA is TGTGCCAGCAGCTTCAGGGGACTAGCGATCCGGGAGACCCAGTACTTC. The rearrangement links TRBV11-1 to TRBJ2-5, with 10 bases matching TRBD2. This CDR3 contains 16 residues. Trimming at V came to 3 bases and at J to 5 bases, leaving 9 bases not matched to a gene. The V gene's germline CDR1 is SGHAT and CDR2 FQDESV (reference sequence). Full variable domain (missing parts from reference TRBV11-1 and TRBJ2-5): EAEVAQSPRYKITEKSQAVAFWCDPISGHATLYWYRQILGQGPELLVQFQDESVVDDSQLPKDRFSAERLKGVDSTLKIQPAELGDSAMYLCASSFRGLAIRETQYFGPGTRLLVL.

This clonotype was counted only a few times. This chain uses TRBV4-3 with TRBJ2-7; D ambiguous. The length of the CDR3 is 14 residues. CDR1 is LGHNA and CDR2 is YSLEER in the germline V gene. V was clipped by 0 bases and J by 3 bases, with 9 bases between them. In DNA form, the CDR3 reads TGCGCCAGCAGCCAAGAAGTCGTCTACTACGAGCAGTACTTC. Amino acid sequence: CASSQEVVYYEQYF.

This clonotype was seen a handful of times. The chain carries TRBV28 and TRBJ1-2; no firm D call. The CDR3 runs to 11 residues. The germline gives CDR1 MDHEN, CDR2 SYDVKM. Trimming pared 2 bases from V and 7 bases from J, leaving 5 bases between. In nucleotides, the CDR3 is TGTGCCAGCAGTTTAAAGTTTGGCTACACCTTC. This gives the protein CASSLKFGYTF.

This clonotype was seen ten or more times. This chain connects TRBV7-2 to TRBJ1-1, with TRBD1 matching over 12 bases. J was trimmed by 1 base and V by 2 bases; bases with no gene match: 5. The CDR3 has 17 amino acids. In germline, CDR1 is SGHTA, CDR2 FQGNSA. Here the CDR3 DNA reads TGTGCCAGCAGCTTAAGGTGGGACAGGGGGCCGAACACTGAAGCTTTCTTT. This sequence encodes CASSLRWDRGPNTEAFF.

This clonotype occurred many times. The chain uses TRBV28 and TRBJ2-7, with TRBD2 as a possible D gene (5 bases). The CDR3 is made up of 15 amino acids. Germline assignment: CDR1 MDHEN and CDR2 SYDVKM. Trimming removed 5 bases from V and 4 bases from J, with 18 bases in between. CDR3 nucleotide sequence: TGTGCCAGCAGTCCTCGGGTATCGGGGTTTTACGAGCAGTACTTC. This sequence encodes CASSPRVSGFYEQYF.

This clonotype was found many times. CDR3 DNA sequence: TGTGCCAGCAGCTTATTGGGGGGGCGCGGGAATGAGCAGTTCTTC. This sequence encodes CASSLLGGRGNEQFF. This chain uses TRBV7-8 with TRBJ2-1; TRBD2 is a possible D gene (7 bases). This CDR3 spans 15 amino acids. Germline CDR1 and CDR2: SGHVS and FQNEAQ. V was pared by 2 bases and J by 7 bases, with 15 bases between.

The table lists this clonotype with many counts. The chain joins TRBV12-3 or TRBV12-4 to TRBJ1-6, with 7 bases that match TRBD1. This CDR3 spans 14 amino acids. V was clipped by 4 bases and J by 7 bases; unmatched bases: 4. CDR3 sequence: CASSYRGRNSPLHF. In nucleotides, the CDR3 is TGTGCCAGCAGTTACAGGGGTCGAAATTCACCCCTCCACTTT.

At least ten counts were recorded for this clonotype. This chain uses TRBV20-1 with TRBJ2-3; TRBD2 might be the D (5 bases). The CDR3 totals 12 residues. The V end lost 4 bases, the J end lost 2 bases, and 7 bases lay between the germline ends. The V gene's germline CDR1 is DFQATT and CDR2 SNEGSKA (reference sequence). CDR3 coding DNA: TGCAGTGCTAAAGCGGCCACAGATACGCAGTATTTT. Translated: CSAKAATDTQYF.

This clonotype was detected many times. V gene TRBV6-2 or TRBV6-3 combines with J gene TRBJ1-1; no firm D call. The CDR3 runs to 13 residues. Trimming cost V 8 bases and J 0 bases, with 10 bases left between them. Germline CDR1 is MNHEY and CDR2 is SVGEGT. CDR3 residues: CASWALMNTEAFF. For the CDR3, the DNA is TGTGCCAGCTGGGCACTCATGAACACTGAAGCTTTCTTT.

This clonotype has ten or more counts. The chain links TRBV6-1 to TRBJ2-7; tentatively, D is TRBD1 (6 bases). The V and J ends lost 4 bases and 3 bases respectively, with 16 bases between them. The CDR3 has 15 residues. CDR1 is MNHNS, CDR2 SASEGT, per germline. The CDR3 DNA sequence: TGTGCCAGCAGTGCCGACAGGTGGAGGAGCTACGAGCAGTACTTC. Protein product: CASSADRWRSYEQYF.

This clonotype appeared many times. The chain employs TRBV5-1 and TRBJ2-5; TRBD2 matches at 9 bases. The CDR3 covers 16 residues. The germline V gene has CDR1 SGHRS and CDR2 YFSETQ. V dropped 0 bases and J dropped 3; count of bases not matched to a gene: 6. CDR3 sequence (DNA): TGCGCCAGCAGCTTGGCTGTAGCGGGAGATGAAGAGACCCAGTACTTC. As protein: CASSLAVAGDEETQYF.

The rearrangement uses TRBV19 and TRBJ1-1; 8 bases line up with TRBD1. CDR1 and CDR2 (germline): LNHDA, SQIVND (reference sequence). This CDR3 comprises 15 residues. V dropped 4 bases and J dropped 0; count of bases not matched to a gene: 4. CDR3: CASSTSGGMNTEAFF. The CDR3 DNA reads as TGTGCCAGTAGTACTTCAGGGGGCATGAACACTGAAGCTTTCTTT.

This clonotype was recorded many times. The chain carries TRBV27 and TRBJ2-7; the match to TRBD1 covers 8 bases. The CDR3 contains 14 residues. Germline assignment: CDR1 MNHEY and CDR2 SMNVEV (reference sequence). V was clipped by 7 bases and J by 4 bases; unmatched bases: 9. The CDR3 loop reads CASIRTGSGYEQYF. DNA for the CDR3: TGTGCCAGCATTAGGACAGGGTCCGGATACGAGCAGTACTTC.

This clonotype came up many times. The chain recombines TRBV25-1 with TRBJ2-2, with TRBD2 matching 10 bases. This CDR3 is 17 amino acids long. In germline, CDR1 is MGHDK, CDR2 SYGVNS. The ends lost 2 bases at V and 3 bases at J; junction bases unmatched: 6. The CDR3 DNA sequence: TGTGCCAGCAGTGAAACAGCGGGAGGGCCCGACACCGGGGAGCTGTTTTTT. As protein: CASSETAGGPDTGELFF.

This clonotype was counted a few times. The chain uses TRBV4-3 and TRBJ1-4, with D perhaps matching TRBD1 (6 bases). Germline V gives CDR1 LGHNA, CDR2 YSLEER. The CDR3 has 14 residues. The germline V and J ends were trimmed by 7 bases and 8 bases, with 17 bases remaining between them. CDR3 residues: CASTLQGRGEKLFF. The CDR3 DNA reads TGCGCCAGCACCCTACAGGGAAGAGGGGAAAAACTGTTTTTT.

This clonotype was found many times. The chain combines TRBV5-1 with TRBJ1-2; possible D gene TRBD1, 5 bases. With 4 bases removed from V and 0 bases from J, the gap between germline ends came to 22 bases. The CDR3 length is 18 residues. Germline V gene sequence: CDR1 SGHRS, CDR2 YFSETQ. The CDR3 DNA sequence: TGCGCCAGCAGCCCAAGCGGGGACGGTGTACCAGCTAACTATGGCTACACCTTC. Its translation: CASSPSGDGVPANYGYTF.